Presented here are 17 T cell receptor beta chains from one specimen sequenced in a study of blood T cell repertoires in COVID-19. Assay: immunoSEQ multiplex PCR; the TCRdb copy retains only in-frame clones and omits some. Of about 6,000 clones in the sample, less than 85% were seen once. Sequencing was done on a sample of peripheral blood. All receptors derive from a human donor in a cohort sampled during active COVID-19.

The CDR3 coding sequence is TGTGCCAGCAGCCCCCAGGTCGTAAGGGGAAACACCATATATTTT. Amino acid sequence: CASSPQVVRGNTIYF. The chain uses TRBV6-6 and TRBJ1-3; no definite D call. V was clipped by 6 bases and J by 4 bases, with 16 bases between them. The CDR3 runs to 15 residues. Germline CDR1 MNHNY, CDR2 SVGAGI (reference sequence).

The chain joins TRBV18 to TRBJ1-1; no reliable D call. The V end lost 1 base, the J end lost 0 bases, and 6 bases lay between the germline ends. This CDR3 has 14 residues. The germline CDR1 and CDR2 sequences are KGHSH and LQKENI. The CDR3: CASSPQEMNTEAFF. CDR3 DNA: TGTGCCAGCTCACCACAGGAGATGAACACTGAAGCTTTCTTT.

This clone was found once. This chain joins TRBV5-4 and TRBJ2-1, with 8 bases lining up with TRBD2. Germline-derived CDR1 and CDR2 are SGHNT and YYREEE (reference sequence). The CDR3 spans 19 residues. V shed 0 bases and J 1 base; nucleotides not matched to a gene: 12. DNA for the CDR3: TGTGCCAGCAGCTTGGGGCGGAGCGGGAGTGTGGGATCCTACAATGAGCAGTTCTTC. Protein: CASSLGRSGSVGSYNEQFF.

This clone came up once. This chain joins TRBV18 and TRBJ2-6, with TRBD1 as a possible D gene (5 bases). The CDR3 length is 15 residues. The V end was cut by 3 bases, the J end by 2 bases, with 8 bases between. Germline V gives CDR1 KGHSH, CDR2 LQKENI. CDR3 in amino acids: CASSPTGTGANVLTF. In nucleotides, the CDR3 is TGTGCCAGCTCACCCACAGGAACTGGGGCCAACGTCCTGACTTTC.

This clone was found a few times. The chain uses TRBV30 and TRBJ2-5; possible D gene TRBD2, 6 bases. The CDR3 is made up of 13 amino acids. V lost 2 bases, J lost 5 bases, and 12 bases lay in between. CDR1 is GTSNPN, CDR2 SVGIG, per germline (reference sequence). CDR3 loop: CAWSLGLHETQYF. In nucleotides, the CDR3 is TGTGCCTGGAGTCTGGGACTGCACGAGACCCAGTACTTC.

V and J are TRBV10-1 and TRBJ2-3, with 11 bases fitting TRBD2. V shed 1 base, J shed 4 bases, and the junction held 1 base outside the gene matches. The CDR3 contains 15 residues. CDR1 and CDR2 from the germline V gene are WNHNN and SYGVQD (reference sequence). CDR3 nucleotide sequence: TGCGCCAGCAGTGAGTGGACTAGCGGGCCAGATACGCAGTATTTT. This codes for CASSEWTSGPDTQYF.

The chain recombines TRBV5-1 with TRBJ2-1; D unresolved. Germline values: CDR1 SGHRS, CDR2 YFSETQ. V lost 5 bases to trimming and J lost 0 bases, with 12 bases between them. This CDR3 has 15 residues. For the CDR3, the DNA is TGCGCCAGCAGTCTAGTGAAAAGCTCCTACAATGAGCAGTTCTTC. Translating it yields CASSLVKSSYNEQFF.

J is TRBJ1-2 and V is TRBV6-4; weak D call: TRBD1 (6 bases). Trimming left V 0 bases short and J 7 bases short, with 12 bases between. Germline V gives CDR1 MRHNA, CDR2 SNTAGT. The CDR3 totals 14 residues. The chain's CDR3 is CASSDSRGIFGYTF. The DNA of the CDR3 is TGTGCCAGCAGTGACTCGAGGGGGATCTTTGGCTACACCTTC.

The CDR3 is CASRRPSREGWNEQFF. CDR3 DNA sequence: TGTGCCAGCAGGAGACCTAGCCGGGAGGGCTGGAATGAGCAGTTCTTC. The V call is TRBV6-6, the J call TRBJ2-1; 8 nucleotides align to TRBD2. The CDR3 has 16 amino acids. Trimming took 6 bases from V and 7 from J; bases not matched to a gene: 14. Germline CDR1 reads MNHNY; CDR2 reads SVGAGI (reference sequence).

The DNA for the CDR3 is TGTGCCAGCAGCCGACAGGGGGCTCCAGGAAACACCATATATTTT. It specifies CASSRQGAPGNTIYF. The chain joins TRBV7-9 to TRBJ1-3; 10 bases are shared with TRBD1. J lost 4 bases, V lost 5 bases, and 5 bases had no gene match. There are 15 residues in the CDR3. The germline V gene encodes CDR1 SEHNR and CDR2 FQNEAQ (reference sequence). The full variable domain, with the rest looked up from reference TRBV7-9 and TRBJ1-3, is DTGVSQNPRHKITKRGQNVTFRCDPISEHNRLYWYRQTLGQGPEFLTYFQNEAQLEKSRLLSDRFSAERPKGSFSTLEIQRTEQGDSAMYLCASSRQGAPGNTIYFGEGSWLTVV.

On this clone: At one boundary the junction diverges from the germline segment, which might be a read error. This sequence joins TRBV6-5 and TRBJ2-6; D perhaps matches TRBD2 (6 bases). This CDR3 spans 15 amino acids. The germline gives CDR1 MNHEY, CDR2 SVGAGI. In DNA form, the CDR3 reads TGTGCCAGCCGATCTTGGGACTCTGGGGCCAACGTTCTGACTTTC. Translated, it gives CASRSWDSGANVLTF.

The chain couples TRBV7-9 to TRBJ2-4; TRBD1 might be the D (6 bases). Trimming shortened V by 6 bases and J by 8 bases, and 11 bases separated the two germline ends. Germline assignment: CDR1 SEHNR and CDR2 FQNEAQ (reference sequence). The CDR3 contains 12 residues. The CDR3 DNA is TGTGCCAGCAGGGACAGCCAGGACATTCAGTACTTC. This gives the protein CASRDSQDIQYF.

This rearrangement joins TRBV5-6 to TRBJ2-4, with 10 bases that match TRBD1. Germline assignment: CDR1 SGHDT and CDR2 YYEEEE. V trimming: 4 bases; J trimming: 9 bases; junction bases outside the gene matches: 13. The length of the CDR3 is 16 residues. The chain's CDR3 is CASSLVGQGTLSIQYF. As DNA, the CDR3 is TGTGCCAGCAGCCTGGTGGGACAGGGGACCCTAAGCATTCAGTACTTC. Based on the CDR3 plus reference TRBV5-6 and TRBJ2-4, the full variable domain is DAGVTQSPTHLIKTRGQQVTLRCSPKSGHDTVSWYQQALGQGPQFIFQYYEEEERQRGNFPDRFSGHQFPNYSSELNVNALLLGDSALYLCASSLVGQGTLSIQYFGAGTRLSVL.

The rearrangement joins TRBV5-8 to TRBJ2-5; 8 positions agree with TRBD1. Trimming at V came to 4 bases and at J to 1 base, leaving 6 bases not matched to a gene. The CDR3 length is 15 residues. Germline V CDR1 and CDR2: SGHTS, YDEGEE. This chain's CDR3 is CASSRGTGAQETQYF. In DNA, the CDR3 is TGTGCCAGCAGCAGGGGGACAGGTGCCCAAGAGACCCAGTACTTC.

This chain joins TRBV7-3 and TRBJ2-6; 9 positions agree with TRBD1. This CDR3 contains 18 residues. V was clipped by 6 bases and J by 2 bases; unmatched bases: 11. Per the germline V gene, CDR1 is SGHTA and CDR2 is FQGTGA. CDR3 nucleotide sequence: TGTGCCAGCAGACTTCAACAGGGGGCAGGAGCTGGGGCCAACGTCCTGACTTTC. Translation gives CASRLQQGAGAGANVLTF.

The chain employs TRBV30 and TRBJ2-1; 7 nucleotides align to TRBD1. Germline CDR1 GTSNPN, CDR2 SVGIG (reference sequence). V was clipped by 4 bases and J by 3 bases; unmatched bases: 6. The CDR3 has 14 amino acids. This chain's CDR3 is CAWKGQAFYNEQFF. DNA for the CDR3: TGTGCCTGGAAAGGACAGGCCTTCTACAATGAGCAGTTCTTC.

CDR3 loop: CATSGNRVFGTGELFF. CDR3 bases: TGTGCCACCAGTGGCAACCGGGTCTTCGGGACCGGGGAGCTGTTTTTT. This sequence joins TRBV24-1 and TRBJ2-2; no clear D. This CDR3 spans 16 amino acids. Germline V lookup: CDR1 KGHDR, CDR2 SFDVKD. The V end was cut by 5 bases, the J end by 5 bases, with 17 bases between.